These T cell receptor beta chains were read from a single sample in a study of cytomegalovirus exposure and HLA in healthy donors. Profiled with immunoSEQ multiplex PCR; TCRdb holds only in-frame clones, not every one. The sample has 200,000 or so clones; approximately 82% are singletons. The sequenced sample consisted of PBMCs. The receptors shown here come from a young woman in good health and CMV-seropositive. Both conserved end residues are part of each CDR3. A D gene is named only where the DNA matches it firmly. Not all rows give a size; the values are once, few, many and, for expanded clones, a class.

TRBJ1-4,TRBV6-1,TRBD1,NA,TGTGCCAGCAGTGTATTCCCCGGGACAGGGAATGAAAAACTGTTTTTT,CASSVFPGTGNEKLFF
TRBJ1-2,TRBV11-2,TRBD1,NA,TGTGCCAGCAGCCTGGAACCGGGACAGGGGGCTGGCTACACCTTC,CASSLEPGQGAGYTF
TRBJ2-2,TRBV5-1,TRBD1,once,TGCGCCAGCAGCGCGTCACAGGGGATAAACACCGGGGAGCTGTTTTTT,CASSASQGINTGELFF
TRBJ2-3,TRBV18,NA,NA,TGTGCCAGCTCACCATCTACTAGCACAGATACGCAGTATTTT,CASSPSTSTDTQYF
TRBJ2-3,TRBV7-9,NA,few,TGTGCCAGCAGCTTAGTGGTAGCCGGCACAGATACGCAGTATTTT,CASSLVVAGTDTQYF
TRBJ2-1,TRBV7-6,TRBD2,NA,TGTGCCAGCAGCTTAGCTCGCGGGGGGGCCATTGAGCAGTTCTTC,CASSLARGGAIEQFF
TRBJ1-1,TRBV5-1,NA,once,TGCGCCAGCAGCCCGGACGGGATCTCCGGAGGGGACACTGAAGCTTTCTTT,CASSPDGISGGDTEAFF
TRBJ1-2,TRBV19,NA,NA,TGTGCCCCCGGGGGGGTAGCAGTGGGCTACACCTTC,CAPGGVAVGYTF
TRBJ2-5,TRBV30,TRBD1,once,TGTGCCTGGAGTAGGGACAGAAAAGAGACCCAGTACTTC,CAWSRDRKETQYF
TRBJ1-2,TRBV30,NA,once,TGTGCCTGGATAACAGGGTCCGGCTACACCTTC,CAWITGSGYTF
TRBJ2-2,TRBV13,TRBD2,NA,TGTGCCAGCAGCTCGCTCCAATCTAGCGGGGGGAACACCGGGGAGCTGTTTTTT,CASSSLQSSGGNTGELFF
TRBJ2-2,TRBV5-4,NA,once,TGTGCCACACAGGGCTTGAACACCGGGGAGCTGTTTTTT,CATQGLNTGELFF
TRBJ2-1,TRBV7-2,NA,NA,TGTGCCAGCAGCTTAGATGGGGGCTATGAGCAGTTCTTC,CASSLDGGYEQFF
TRBJ2-3,TRBV7-9,NA,NA,TGTGCCAGCAGCTTGGACTCCCCCGGCGCAGATACGCAGTATTTT,CASSLDSPGADTQYF
TRBJ2-7,TRBV11-2,NA,few,TGTGCCAGCAGCTTAGATTACAGGGCAGGGGAGCAGTACTTC,CASSLDYRAGEQYF
TRBJ2-3,TRBV9,TRBD1,NA,TGTGCCAGCAGCGTGACAGGGGGCTTGGGGATAAATACGCAGTATTTT,CASSVTGGLGINTQYF
TRBJ1-1,TRBV5-4,NA,NA,TGTGCCAGCAGCTATGGAGGGTCCACTGAAGCTTTCTTT,CASSYGGSTEAFF
TRBJ2-2,TRBV5-1,TRBD1,NA,TGCGCCAGCAGACCGGGACAGACCGGGGAGCTGTTTTTT,CASRPGQTGELFF
TRBJ1-5,TRBV4-1,NA,NA,TGCGCCAGCAGCCAAGTCTCCGCAGGCCCTCAGCCCCAGCATTTT,CASSQVSAGPQPQHF
TRBJ2-6,TRBV14,TRBD1,NA,TGTGCCAGCAGCCACTTCGACAGGGCCCACTCTGGGGCCAACGTCCTGACTTTC,CASSHFDRAHSGANVLTF
TRBJ1-3,TRBV5-6,TRBD1,NA,TGTGCCAGCAGCTTGCCTCAGGGGGCTGGAAACACCATATATTTT,CASSLPQGAGNTIYF
TRBJ1-2,TRBV18,NA,few,TGTGCCAGCTCACCAAGCGGACAGTCCTATGGCTACACCTTC,CASSPSGQSYGYTF
TRBJ2-3,TRBV6-6,NA,NA,TGTGCCAGCACCCACGGGGATACGCAGTATTTT,CASTHGDTQYF
TRBJ1-3,TRBV7-9,NA,NA,TGTGCCAGCAGCTTAGGAGGTTCAGACACCATATATTTT,CASSLGGSDTIYF
TRBJ2-3,TRBV7-3,NA,NA,TGTGCCAGCAGCTTTTATGGGGGGGCCGCAGATACGCAGTATTTT,CASSFYGGAADTQYF